The 22 T cell receptor beta chains listed next were all sequenced from one sample in a study of T-cell memory formation after mild COVID-19. MiXCR, run by TCRdb on the 5' RACE reads, gives a single entry per CDR3 protein. The data show 250,000 or so distinct CDR3 sequences, about a sixth seen once. Sequenced: PBMCs or a T cell subset sorted from them (not recorded which). These receptors were obtained from a man between 18 and 29 years old who had mild COVID-19 (a few samples of this study predate the infection). Cell type and time point are not known.

This clonotype was recorded at least ten times. V and J are TRBV5-1 and TRBJ2-5; 7 nucleotides match TRBD1. Germline V lookup: CDR1 SGHRS, CDR2 YFSETQ. The CDR3 sequence is 14 residues long. Germline trimming cut 0 bases from V and 3 bases from J; bases unmatched to any gene: 2. CDR3 residues: CASSLGQGKETQYF. As DNA, the CDR3 is TGCGCCAGCAGCTTGGGACAGGGAAAAGAGACCCAGTACTTC.

About this clonotype: Sequence at one end of the junction differs from germline and may be a read error. J is TRBJ2-1 and V is TRBV4-2, with 8 bases aligning to TRBD1. CDR1 and CDR2 (germline): LGHNA, YNFKEQ. CDR3 length: 16 residues. This chain's CDR3 is CASSQGAGGAYNEQLF. CDR3 sequence (DNA): TGTGCCAGCAGCCAGGGGGCAGGGGGCGCGTACAATGAGCAGTTATTC.

The chain couples TRBV6-4 to TRBJ2-2; D is uncertain. Trimming shortened V by 0 bases and J by 8 bases, and 7 bases separated the two germline ends. Germline-derived CDR1 and CDR2 are MRHNA and SNTAGT. The CDR3 runs to 13 residues. CDR3 in DNA: TGTGCCAGCAGTGACTCGATTGAGGGGGAGCTGTTTTTT. Encoded protein: CASSDSIEGELFF.

V gene TRBV12-3 or TRBV12-4 combines with J gene TRBJ2-2, with D unclear. V lost 7 bases and J 1 base, leaving 13 bases between the germline ends. CDR3 length equals 15 residues. The CDR3 DNA sequence: TGTGCCAGCACCTTTAGGCAGAAGAACACCGGGGAGCTGTTTTTT. It codes for CASTFRQKNTGELFF.

This clonotype appeared a few times. The CDR3 sequence: CASSSEGLTYNSPLHF. CDR3 in DNA: TGTGCCAGCAGTTCTGAGGGTCTAACCTATAATTCACCCCTCCACTTT. The chain has TRBV12-3 or TRBV12-4 and TRBJ1-6; no reliable D call. With 4 bases removed from V and 2 bases from J, the gap between germline ends came to 12 bases. The CDR3 contains 16 residues.

The V and J genes are TRBV7-9 and TRBJ2-5; the match to TRBD2 covers 8 bases. Germline CDR1 is SEHNR and CDR2 is FQNEAQ (reference sequence). The CDR3 loop spans 13 amino acids. J was trimmed by 5 bases and V by 7 bases; bases with no gene match: 6. CDR3 nucleotide sequence: TGTGCCAGCACCCTAGGACTAGCCGAGACCCAGTACTTC. Protein sequence: CASTLGLAETQYF.

The table lists this clonotype with a few counts. The rearrangement uses TRBV21-1 and TRBJ2-5; TRBD1, the D gene given by the table, was not confirmed from the DNA. TRBV21-1 is classified as a pseudogene. The CDR3 spans 16 residues. As DNA, the CDR3 is TGTGCCAGCAGCAAACGCCGGGACAGGGGGGAAGAGACCCAGTACTTC. Protein: CASSKRRDRGEETQYF.

The sample holds a few counts of this clonotype. The genes are TRBV7-2 and TRBJ1-5; possibly TRBD1 for D (5 bases). The ends were cut back, 0 bases at V and 7 bases at J, with 19 bases in the middle. The CDR3 has 17 amino acids. The germline gives CDR1 SGHTA, CDR2 FQGNSA. The CDR3 DNA reads as TGTGCCAGCAGCTTAGCGCTCGCAGGGCTCCTGGGCCAGCCCCAGCATTTT. It encodes CASSLALAGLLGQPQHF.

The chain is built from TRBV27 and TRBJ1-2, with a tentative D call TRBD1 (5 bases). CDR3 length: 15 amino acids. Germline CDR1 is MNHEY and CDR2 is SMNVEV (reference sequence). Between the trimmed V and J ends, which lost 5 bases and 8 bases, there was a span of 21 bases. The CDR3 DNA reads as TGTGCCAGCAGTCCAGGGCCGGGAACGGCTTTGGGCTACACCTTC. Residues: CASSPGPGTALGYTF.

This clonotype was observed at least ten times. In nucleotides, the CDR3 is TGTGCCAGCAGTCGGTTTCCAGGGGATTGGACTGAAGCTTTCTTT. Translated: CASSRFPGDWTEAFF. The V call is TRBV28, the J call TRBJ1-1, with a possible D match to TRBD1 (6 bases). Trimming pared 5 bases from V and 5 bases from J, leaving 18 bases between. The germline CDR1 and CDR2 sequences are MDHEN and SYDVKM. The CDR3 loop spans 15 amino acids. Full variable domain (missing parts from reference TRBV28 and TRBJ1-1): DVKVTQSSRYLVKRTGEKVFLECVQDMDHENMFWYRQDPGLGLRLIYFSYDVKMKEKGDIPEGYSVSREKKERFSLILESASTNQTSMYLCASSRFPGDWTEAFFGQGTRLTVV.

V gene TRBV9 combines with J gene TRBJ2-3, with TRBD2 matching 7 bases. The CDR3 consists of 14 residues. V shed 3 bases, J shed 6 bases, and the junction held 7 bases outside the gene matches. Germline CDR1 is SGDLS and CDR2 is YYNGEE. CDR3 protein: CASSATGGGDTQYF. The CDR3 nucleotides are TGTGCCAGCAGCGCTACGGGAGGAGGGGATACGCAGTATTTT.

The table lists this clonotype with many counts. This CDR3 is CASSPTEQGARGTQYF. Written as DNA, the CDR3 is TGTGCCAGCTCACCAACGGAACAGGGGGCTAGGGGGACCCAGTACTTC. The V and J genes are TRBV18 and TRBJ2-5, with 9 bases lining up with TRBD1. Germline V gene sequence: CDR1 KGHSH, CDR2 LQKENI. Unmatched junction bases numbered 11, after V lost 2 bases and J lost 7 bases. The CDR3 is 16 residues long.

The rearrangement uses TRBV29-1 and TRBJ1-1; maybe TRBD1 (6 bases). This CDR3 is 11 amino acids long. The germline V gene has CDR1 SQVTM and CDR2 ANQGSEA. Trimming removed 6 bases from V and 11 bases from J, with 16 bases in between. CDR3 loop: CSVKTGESAFF. CDR3 coding DNA: TGCAGCGTCAAGACAGGAGAAAGCGCTTTCTTT.

The chain is built from TRBV20-1 and TRBJ2-3; 7 bases are shared with TRBD1. V shed 4 bases, J shed 2 bases, and the junction held 3 bases outside the gene matches. CDR1 and CDR2 from the germline V gene are DFQATT and SNEGSKA (reference sequence). This CDR3 comprises 13 residues. The CDR3 sequence: CSANQGDTDTQYF. Here the CDR3 DNA reads TGCAGTGCTAACCAGGGGGACACAGATACGCAGTATTTT.

As for this clonotype: A read error may produce the germline difference seen at one junction end. J is TRBJ2-1 and V is TRBV6-2 or TRBV6-3; D is possibly TRBD2 (6 bases). Germline CDR1 and CDR2: MNHEY and SVGEGT. The CDR3 has 13 residues. The CDR3 nucleotides read TGTACCAGCATCGGGAGTCCTTACAATGAGCAGTTCTTC. This translates into CTSIGSPYNEQFF.

In this sample, this clonotype turned up many times. The V call is TRBV4-1, the J call TRBJ2-4; D unclear. The CDR3 is 11 residues long. With 0 bases removed from V and 16 bases from J, the gap between germline ends came to 10 bases. The germline V gene encodes CDR1 MGHRA and CDR2 YSYEKL. The CDR3 nucleotides are TGCGCCAGCAGCCAAGAGGGCAGAGAATACTTC. Translating gives CASSQEGREYF.

The V gene is TRBV27, the J gene TRBJ1-3; D is perhaps TRBD1 (5 bases). There are 17 residues in the CDR3. Germline-derived CDR1 and CDR2 are MNHEY and SMNVEV (reference sequence). The V gene lost 6 bases and the J gene lost 2 bases, with 20 bases spanning the gap. The CDR3 region is CASSPHGGGSAGNTIYF. The CDR3 nucleotides are TGTGCCAGCAGCCCTCACGGCGGGGGTAGTGCTGGAAACACCATATATTTT.

This clonotype occurred a few times. The chain joins TRBV29-1 to TRBJ1-5; TRBD1 aligns across 7 bases. With V trimmed by 6 bases and J by 4 bases, 6 bases remained unmatched. The CDR3 sequence is 13 residues long. The germline V gene encodes CDR1 SQVTM and CDR2 ANQGSEA. CDR3 DNA: TGCAGCGTCCGGGACAGTTCGAATCAGCCCCAGCATTTT. It codes for CSVRDSSNQPQHF.

The CDR3 DNA reads as TGTGCCAGCAGCACCGGCGTGGGGGGCTGGGCTCAAGATACGCAGTATTTT. Protein: CASSTGVGGWAQDTQYF. This sequence joins TRBV7-8 and TRBJ2-3; D could derive from TRBD1 or TRBD2 (6 bases each). Germline V CDR1 and CDR2: SGHVS, FQNEAQ. The CDR3 contains 17 residues. The V and J ends lost 5 bases and 5 bases respectively, with 23 bases between them.

V gene TRBV5-1 combines with J gene TRBJ2-5, with 7 nucleotides matching TRBD2. The V and J ends lost 0 bases and 4 bases, in that order; junction bases with no gene match: 6. Germline values: CDR1 SGHRS, CDR2 YFSETQ. The CDR3 is made up of 15 amino acids. The CDR3 DNA sequence: TGCGCCAGCAGCTTGGAAGGACTAGTCCCAGAGACCCAGTACTTC. Amino acids: CASSLEGLVPETQYF.

This clonotype appeared once. The chain employs TRBV28 and TRBJ1-4; no firm D call. CDR1 MDHEN and CDR2 SYDVKM come from the germline V gene. Trimming left V 6 bases short and J 0 bases short, with 8 bases between. The CDR3 covers 14 residues. The CDR3 DNA sequence: TGTGCCAGCAGCCTACACACAACTAATGAAAAACTGTTTTTT. It specifies CASSLHTTNEKLFF.

This clonotype was seen a few times. The rearrangement joins TRBV10-3 to TRBJ2-6; weak D call: TRBD1 (6 bases). V was shortened by 8 bases and J by 0 bases, with 26 bases between the two germline ends. CDR1 ENHRY and CDR2 SYGVKD come from the germline V gene. This CDR3 is built from 20 residues. This CDR3 is CAISPFREEGTNSGANVLTF. As DNA, the CDR3 is TGTGCCATCTCCCCCTTCCGGGAAGAGGGGACAAACTCTGGGGCCAACGTCCTGACTTTC.